The 24 T cell receptor beta chains below come from one sample, sequenced in a study of T-cell memory formation after mild COVID-19. TCRdb independently ran MiXCR on the 5' RACE reads; one entry per CDR3 protein. The table records hundreds of thousands of distinct CDR3 sequences, approximately 15% of them present only once. The sample was PBMCs or a T cell subset sorted from them (not recorded which). The receptor set was obtained from a man aged 18 to 29 who had mild COVID-19 (a few samples of this study predate the infection). Cell type and time point are not known.

This clonotype has a handful of counts. The chain is built from TRBV9 and TRBJ1-2; tentatively, D is TRBD1 (5 bases). The germline CDR1 and CDR2 sequences are SGDLS and YYNGEE. This CDR3 has 15 residues. Trimming took 0 bases from V and 8 from J, leaving 17 bases between them. CDR3 sequence reads: CASSVGGTVRGGYTF. In DNA form, the CDR3 reads TGTGCCAGCAGCGTAGGAGGGACGGTGAGAGGAGGCTACACCTTC.

This clonotype appeared many times. The chain uses TRBV10-1 and TRBJ2-5; no firm D call. Trimming removed 0 bases from V and 0 bases from J, with 14 bases in between. From germline, CDR1 is WNHNN and CDR2 SYGVQD (reference sequence). This CDR3 comprises 17 residues. The CDR3 region is CASSESTPASYQETQYF. The CDR3 DNA is TGCGCCAGCAGTGAGTCGACTCCGGCCAGCTACCAAGAGACCCAGTACTTC.

This clonotype was seen a few times. The chain has TRBV19 and TRBJ1-5; D is unclear. The germline V gene encodes CDR1 LNHDA and CDR2 SQIVND (reference sequence). CDR3 length: 13 residues. Trimming took off 3 bases at V and 7 bases at J, with 10 bases between the two ends. CDR3 nucleotides: TGTGCCAGTAGTATGGGCGCGAGGCAGCCCCAGCATTTT. The encoded protein is CASSMGARQPQHF. The entire variable domain, with the rest obtained from reference TRBV19 and TRBJ1-5, is as follows: DGGITQSPKYLFRKEGQNVTLSCEQNLNHDAMYWYRQDPGQGLRLIYYSQIVNDFQKGDIAEGYSVSREKKESFPLTVTSAQKNPTAFYLCASSMGARQPQHFGDGTRLSIL.

This clonotype was counted only a few times. The V call is TRBV18, the J call TRBJ1-3; D not resolved. Per the germline V gene, CDR1 is KGHSH and CDR2 is LQKENI. CDR3 length equals 15 residues. V was shortened by 5 bases and J by 4 bases, with 15 bases between the two germline ends. In DNA, the CDR3 is TGTGCCAGCTCAGCCTCAGTCCGTTCGGGAAACACCATATATTTT. Translating it yields CASSASVRSGNTIYF.

There are a few counts of this clonotype. The V gene is TRBV19, the J gene TRBJ2-1; the match to TRBD1 covers 12 bases. The CDR3 runs to 14 residues. Per the germline V gene, CDR1 is LNHDA and CDR2 is SQIVND (reference sequence). V gave up 7 bases and J gave up 6 bases; unmatched junction bases: 4. Here the CDR3 DNA reads TGTGCCAGTAAGCGGGACAGGGGGCTCAATGAGCAGTTCTTC. Protein: CASKRDRGLNEQFF.

This clonotype was recorded a few times. The chain is built from TRBV5-1 and TRBJ2-3, with no clear D. The germline V gene has CDR1 SGHRS and CDR2 YFSETQ. CDR3 length equals 13 residues. V was clipped by 5 bases and J by 0 bases, with 7 bases between them. DNA of the CDR3: TGCGCCAGCAGGCAGGACAGCACAGATACGCAGTATTTT. It translates to CASRQDSTDTQYF.

This chain joins TRBV2 and TRBJ1-1; no firm D call. The CDR3 is 13 residues long. Trimming took off 2 bases at V and 7 bases at J, with 11 bases between the two ends. Germline-derived CDR1 and CDR2 are SNHLY and FYNNEI. This CDR3 is CASSELSSGEAFF. The CDR3 nucleotides read TGTGCCAGCAGTGAATTGTCGAGCGGTGAAGCTTTCTTT.

At least ten counts were recorded for this clonotype. The CDR3 loop reads CASSMGTYEQYV. Here the CDR3 DNA reads TGTGCCAGCAGCATGGGGACCTACGAGCAGTACGTC. This rearrangement joins TRBV5-6 to TRBJ2-7, with D hard to call. This CDR3 contains 12 residues. Trimming took off 4 bases at V and 2 bases at J, with 7 bases between the two ends. Germline V gene sequence: CDR1 SGHDT, CDR2 YYEEEE.

Written as DNA, the CDR3 is TGTGCCAGCAGCTCGACAGTTAATGAAAAACTGTTTTTT. It yields the protein CASSSTVNEKLFF. V gene TRBV7-9 combines with J gene TRBJ1-4, with D perhaps TRBD1 (5 bases). Germline lookup yields CDR1 SEHNR and CDR2 FQNEAQ (reference sequence). The CDR3 extends over 13 amino acids. V lost 4 bases, J lost 4 bases, and 7 bases lay in between.

The J gene is TRBJ1-4, the V gene TRBV7-9; D might be TRBD1 (6 bases). Trimming took off 5 bases at V and 8 bases at J, with 21 bases between the two ends. Germline CDR1 is SEHNR and CDR2 is FQNEAQ (reference sequence). CDR3 length: 16 amino acids. This CDR3 is CASSTRFQGKQEKLFF. In nucleotides, the CDR3 is TGTGCCAGCAGCACCAGATTCCAGGGGAAGCAGGAAAAACTGTTTTTT.

In its sample, this clonotype was seen a few times. Written as DNA, the CDR3 is TGTGCCAGCAGCTTAGGATGGGGGCAGGAGAACACTGAAGCTTTCTTT. Translation gives CASSLGWGQENTEAFF. V and J are TRBV11-2 and TRBJ1-1; D may be TRBD1 (6 bases). This CDR3 contains 16 residues. Germline assignment: CDR1 SGHAT and CDR2 FQNNGV. V lost 1 base and J 1 base, leaving 13 bases between the germline ends.

The rearrangement uses TRBV28 and TRBJ2-3; D possibly uses TRBD1 or TRBD2 (5 bases each). Trimming removed 5 bases at V and 2 bases at J, with 17 bases between. The CDR3 sequence is 16 residues long. Looked up from germline, CDR1 is MDHEN and CDR2 is SYDVKM. This chain's CDR3 is CASSPVVGVYTDTQYF. The CDR3 bases are TGTGCCAGCAGTCCCGTCGTGGGGGTTTACACAGATACGCAGTATTTT.

The rearrangement links TRBV9 to TRBJ2-7, with TRBD2 matching over 13 bases. The CDR3 consists of 16 residues. CDR1 and CDR2 from the germline V gene are SGDLS and YYNGEE. Unmatched junction bases numbered 8, after V lost 2 bases and J lost 6 bases. Here the CDR3 reads CASSVSLAGGLREQYF. The CDR3 nucleotides read TGTGCCAGCAGCGTCTCACTAGCGGGGGGGCTTCGCGAGCAGTACTTC. The whole variable domain, filled in from reference TRBV9 and TRBJ2-7, reads DSGVTQTPKHLITATGQRVTLRCSPRSGDLSVYWYQQSLDQGLQFLIQYYNGEERAKGNILERFSAQQFPDLHSELNLSSLELGDSALYFCASSVSLAGGLREQYFGPGTRLTVT.

This clonotype was counted a few times. V gene TRBV7-2 combines with J gene TRBJ2-2; the D is unclear. This CDR3 region has 15 residues. Germline CDR1 is SGHTA and CDR2 is FQGNSA. Between the trimmed V and J ends, which lost 5 bases and 6 bases, there was a span of 16 bases. The CDR3 DNA follows: TGTGCCAGCAGCCTAGTTCCGGGCATTTCCGGGGAGCTGTTTTTT. Protein sequence: CASSLVPGISGELFF.

This clonotype was detected a few times. The genes are TRBV27 and TRBJ2-7; perhaps TRBD1 as D (5 bases). Trimming took 5 bases from V and 4 from J, leaving 15 bases between them. The CDR3 has 14 residues. In germline, CDR1 is MNHEY, CDR2 SMNVEV (reference sequence). CDR3 sequence (DNA): TGTGCCAGCAGTGGCAGACCGACAGATTACGAGCAGTACTTC. Protein product: CASSGRPTDYEQYF.

V is TRBV20-1 and J is TRBJ2-7; D remains ambiguous. Germline loops: CDR1 DFQATT, CDR2 SNEGSKA (reference sequence). The CDR3 spans 12 residues. Trimming removed 7 bases at V and 3 bases at J, with 13 bases between. CDR3 nucleotides: TGCAGTGTAAGAAACAGCCACTACGAGCAGTACTTC. Translating gives CSVRNSHYEQYF.

This clonotype was seen a single time. The chain joins TRBV5-8 to TRBJ1-5, with TRBD1 identical over 7 bases. V lost 4 bases to trimming and J lost 3 bases; unmatched junction nucleotides: 7. In germline, CDR1 is SGHTS, CDR2 YDEGEE. This CDR3 comprises 15 residues. The CDR3 DNA reads as TGTGCCAGCAGCCTTGGACAGGTCCCCAATCAGCCCCAGCATTTT. Protein: CASSLGQVPNQPQHF.

V gene TRBV7-9 combines with J gene TRBJ2-3, with 11 bases lining up with TRBD2. CDR1 is SEHNR and CDR2 is FQNEAQ in the germline V gene (reference sequence). CDR3 size: 18 residues. V was clipped by 4 bases and J by 3 bases; unmatched bases: 12. This chain's CDR3 is CASSSTASGTSGTDTQYF. The CDR3 DNA follows: TGTGCCAGCAGCTCAACAGCCTCGGGGACTAGCGGTACAGATACGCAGTATTTT.

This clonotype was found a few times. J is TRBJ2-7 and V is TRBV12-3 or TRBV12-4; D perhaps matches TRBD1 (5 bases). V lost 2 bases, J lost 1 base, and 15 bases lay in between. The CDR3 is made up of 16 amino acids. The CDR3: CASSLNARRESYEQYV. CDR3 sequence (DNA): TGTGCCAGCAGTTTAAACGCGCGCAGGGAATCCTACGAGCAGTACGTC.

The V and J genes are TRBV28 and TRBJ2-7, with a tentative D call TRBD2 (5 bases). V lost 4 bases and J lost 4, with 17 bases in between. Germline assignment: CDR1 MDHEN and CDR2 SYDVKM. This CDR3 is built from 15 residues. The DNA of the CDR3 is TGTGCCAGCAGTTCCCCCTCCGCCAGCGGTTACGAGCAGTACTTC. Its translation: CASSSPSASGYEQYF.

V and J are TRBV7-3 and TRBJ1-6, with 7 bases lining up with TRBD1. The V gene's germline CDR1 is SGHTA and CDR2 FQGTGA. V was pared by 2 bases and J by 5 bases, with 0 bases of the junction left unmatched. This CDR3 comprises 14 residues. The CDR3 nucleotides are TGTGCCAGCAGCTTAGGGACAGATAATTCACCCCTCCACTTT. It specifies CASSLGTDNSPLHF.

This chain joins TRBV6-6 and TRBJ2-3; 11 nucleotides agree with TRBD2. CDR3 length: 17 residues. The germline V gene encodes CDR1 MNHNY and CDR2 SVGAGI (reference sequence). V shed 2 bases and J 5 bases; nucleotides not matched to a gene: 9. CDR3 in amino acids: CASSYLRTSGREDTQYF. The CDR3 DNA is TGTGCCAGCAGTTACCTAAGGACTAGCGGGCGAGAAGATACGCAGTATTTT.

This clonotype appeared a few times. The chain recombines TRBV28 with TRBJ1-1; D is unclear. Trimming stripped 0 bases from V and 7 bases from J, with 12 bases between. Germline lookup yields CDR1 MDHEN and CDR2 SYDVKM. The CDR3 runs to 14 residues. CDR3 loop: CASSLWSQLDEAFF. In DNA, the CDR3 is TGTGCCAGCAGTTTATGGTCCCAGCTGGATGAAGCTTTCTTT. Drawing the rest from reference TRBV28 and TRBJ1-1, the complete variable domain is DVKVTQSSRYLVKRTGEKVFLECVQDMDHENMFWYRQDPGLGLRLIYFSYDVKMKEKGDIPEGYSVSREKKERFSLILESASTNQTSMYLCASSLWSQLDEAFFGQGTRLTVV.

This clonotype has at least ten counts. This sequence joins TRBV4-2 and TRBJ2-3; the match to TRBD2 covers 11 bases. V gave up 3 bases and J gave up 2 bases; unmatched junction bases: 4. Looked up from germline, CDR1 is LGHNA and CDR2 is YNFKEQ. The CDR3 totals 16 residues. CDR3 nucleotide sequence: TGTGCCAGCAGCCACCTTAGCGGGGGGGCCACAGATACGCAGTATTTT. It is translated as CASSHLSGGATDTQYF.